Below are 14 T cell receptor beta chains sequenced from a single sample in a study of T cell repertoires in cytomegalovirus infection (dated by TCRdb to between 2018 and 2021). TCRdb shows the sequencer as Illumina HiSeq 1500. TCRdb handled the public reads itself, with Q25 trimming in fastp and clone calling in MiXCR, and kept productive beta chains. When rows share a CDR3 protein, they turn into one entry using the most common DNA and genes. The sample table lists 150,000 to 200,000 distinct CDR3 sequences, 9.5% of them with a count of one. The ten largest clones add up to about 4.6% of the sample. What was sequenced was PBMCs. All receptors come from a human donor in good health (CMV status not recorded). Some clones in this sample may be carry-over from other donors' samples.

This sequence joins TRBV2 and TRBJ1-5, with D maybe TRBD1 (5 bases). Trimming pared 3 bases from V and 4 bases from J, leaving 19 bases between. The CDR3 totals 17 residues. Germline lookup yields CDR1 SNHLY and CDR2 FYNNEI. The CDR3 bases are TGTGCCAGCAGTGATAGATGGGGCAGGGTGGGGAATCAGCCCCAGCATTTT. This codes for CASSDRWGRVGNQPQHF.

This clonotype showed up many times. J is TRBJ2-5 and V is TRBV7-2; a weak D match, TRBD2 (7 bases). CDR3 length: 15 residues. CDR1 SGHTA and CDR2 FQGNSA come from the germline V gene. Trimming shortened V by 7 bases and J by 5 bases, and 20 bases separated the two germline ends. CDR3 in amino acids: CASTPRGGGGETQYF. The DNA of the CDR3 is TGTGCCAGCACCCCCCGAGGGGGAGGGGGGGAGACCCAGTACTTC.

This clonotype occurred many times. The rearrangement uses TRBV29-1 and TRBJ1-1; TRBD1 matches at 8 bases. Germline V lookup: CDR1 SQVTM, CDR2 ANQGSEA. V lost 4 bases, J lost 5 bases, and 9 bases stayed unmatched. The CDR3 runs to 14 residues. CDR3 DNA: TGCAGCGTTGCCCTAACAGGGGGTGGTACTGAAGCTTTCTTT. Residues: CSVALTGGGTEAFF.

The chain employs TRBV20-1 and TRBJ2-1, with TRBD2 matching over 14 bases. The germline gives CDR1 DFQATT, CDR2 SNEGSKA (reference sequence). This CDR3 spans 20 amino acids. Unmatched junction bases numbered 17, after V lost 4 bases and J lost 3 bases. Here the CDR3 reads CSAIQEGLAGDLRGYNEQFF. The CDR3 DNA reads TGCAGTGCTATCCAGGAGGGACTAGCGGGAGACCTCAGGGGCTACAATGAGCAGTTCTTC.

This clonotype occurred many times. The CDR3 reads CASSAGAYEQYF. The CDR3 nucleotides read TGTGCCAGCAGCGCAGGGGCCTACGAGCAGTACTTC. V usage is TRBV7-2 and J usage is TRBJ2-7; D may be TRBD1 (6 bases). Germline V gene data show CDR1 as SGHTA and CDR2 as FQGNSA. V gave up 5 bases and J gave up 2 bases, with 7 bases separating them. CDR3 length: 12 amino acids.

This clonotype has at least ten counts. This chain joins TRBV28 and TRBJ2-7; TRBD2 matches 9 bases. CDR1 is MDHEN, CDR2 SYDVKM, per germline. J gave up 2 bases and V 1 base, and 9 bases lay outside the gene matches. There are 17 residues in the CDR3. The CDR3 sequence: CASSLLGPGTSTYEQYF. DNA of the CDR3: TGTGCCAGCAGTTTATTGGGTCCTGGGACTAGCACCTACGAGCAGTACTTC.

This clonotype was seen once. This chain links TRBV6-5 with TRBJ2-3; D is possibly TRBD1 (5 bases). Trimming removed 8 bases from V and 2 bases from J, with 11 bases in between. The CDR3 has 13 residues. CDR1 and CDR2 from the germline V gene are MNHEY and SVGAGI. CDR3 bases: TGTGCCAGCGGACACGATTACACAGATACGCAGTATTTT. This sequence encodes CASGHDYTDTQYF.

This clonotype was observed a handful of times. This chain joins TRBV14 and TRBJ2-1; a possible D gene is TRBD1 (7 bases). V gave up 4 bases and J gave up 6 bases, with 16 bases separating them. Germline V lookup: CDR1 SGHDN, CDR2 FVKESK. The CDR3 loop spans 15 amino acids. The CDR3: CASSPLGQGGNEQFF. CDR3 bases: TGTGCCAGCAGCCCGTTGGGGCAGGGGGGCAATGAGCAGTTCTTC.

The rearrangement uses TRBV20-1 and TRBJ2-7; 8 nucleotides agree with TRBD1. V lost 5 bases, J lost 3 bases, and 6 bases stayed unmatched. From germline, CDR1 is DFQATT and CDR2 SNEGSKA (reference sequence). The CDR3 extends over 13 amino acids. CDR3: CSAGPGTGYEQYF. The CDR3 DNA reads as TGCAGTGCTGGCCCCGGGACAGGCTACGAGCAGTACTTC.

This clonotype was counted at least ten times. The J gene is TRBJ2-1, the V gene TRBV7-8, with 9 bases lining up with TRBD1. Germline loops: CDR1 SGHVS, CDR2 FQNEAQ. There are 16 residues in the CDR3. J lost 8 bases, V lost 3 bases, and 11 bases had no gene match. The DNA of the CDR3 is TGTGCCAGCAGCTTTTCCGGGACAGGGTTATTGGATGAGCAGTTCTTC. Translated: CASSFSGTGLLDEQFF.

This clonotype was seen many times. The chain has TRBV6-1 and TRBJ2-5; TRBD2 might be the D (5 bases). V shed 1 base and J shed 5 bases, with 11 bases lying between them. The germline V gene has CDR1 MNHNS and CDR2 SASEGT. The CDR3 is made up of 14 amino acids. The CDR3 reads CASSEGQRRETQYF. CDR3 DNA sequence: TGTGCCAGCAGTGAAGGTCAGAGGAGGGAGACCCAGTACTTC.

This clonotype was recorded at least ten times. V and J are TRBV7-2 and TRBJ1-2; tentatively, D is TRBD1 (6 bases). CDR3 length equals 14 residues. From germline, CDR1 is SGHTA and CDR2 FQGNSA. V lost 0 bases and J 5 bases, leaving 10 bases between the germline ends. CDR3 nucleotide sequence: TGTGCCAGCAGCTTAGCTGGGACAACGTATGGCTACACCTTC. Translated: CASSLAGTTYGYTF.

This clonotype was observed at least ten times. The chain uses TRBV28 and TRBJ2-7; a possible D gene is TRBD2 (5 bases). Germline CDR1 MDHEN, CDR2 SYDVKM. The V gene lost 1 base and the J gene lost 2 bases, with 15 bases spanning the gap. The CDR3 runs 16 residues. CDR3 sequence (DNA): TGTGCCAGCAGTTTATCCCAGCGGAACCCACCCTACGAGCAGTACTTC. It translates to CASSLSQRNPPYEQYF.

The V call is TRBV14, the J call TRBJ1-2, with D unresolved. V lost 4 bases and J 0 bases, leaving 12 bases between the germline ends. The length of the CDR3 is 15 residues. CDR1 SGHDN and CDR2 FVKESK come from the germline V gene. CDR3 region: CASSPGGPANYGYTF. The CDR3 DNA follows: TGTGCCAGCAGCCCGGGAGGGCCAGCTAACTATGGCTACACCTTC.